The present T cell receptor beta chain was sequenced within a study of T cell clones after liver transplantation. Background on the study: Blood was drawn pre-transplant, before withdrawal, and after full or failed withdrawal. Findings of the study overall: Low donor cell numbers restricted donor-reactive repertoire measurement in a couple of subjects.

CDR3 length: 16 residues. The V gene end was trimmed by 7 bases and the J gene end by 3 bases; junction bases not matched to a gene: 14. Germline V gene sequence: CDR1 SGHNT, CDR2 YYREEE (reference sequence). A remark on this clone: As yet, its antigen is unknown.

Clones were read by immunoSEQ multiplex PCR, and TCRdb kept only the in-frame ones, dropping some. The sample holds around 78,000 clones; around four fifths are singletons and the top ten take 2.8%. The TCR comes from a human patient who received a liver transplant. The T cells may partly be graft donor cells. The chain links TRBV5-4 to TRBJ1-1; 8 positions match TRBD1. Sequenced material: CD4+ T cells from blood, taken at the 22-month timepoint. CDR3 sequence: CASFPGGRGRYTEAFF. The DNA of the CDR3 is TGTGCCAGCTTCCCTGGGGGCAGGGGGCGGTACACTGAAGCTTTCTTT.